Listed below are T cell receptor beta chains from one sample, sequenced in a study of Ad26.COV2.S vaccination and SARS-CoV-2 variants. Assay: immunoSEQ multiplex PCR; the TCRdb copy retains only in-frame clones and omits some. The table lists roughly 330,000 clones, around 90% of them singletons. The input for sequencing was peripheral blood, taken in a trial of Ad26.COV2.S vaccine versus placebo. These receptors were taken from a person aged 18-65 years who received the Ad26.COV2.S COVID-19 vaccine or a placebo. CDR3s include the opening cysteine and the closing phenylalanine or tryptophan. A D gene is named only where the DNA matches it firmly. Some rows have no size entry. The others give once, few or many, or a class for an expanded clone.

>.|TRBJ1-1|.|TRBV7-9
TGTGCCAGCAGCTTAGAAAGCACGGACTACACTGAAGCTTTCTTT
CASSLESTDYTEAFF
>.|TRBJ2-3|.|TRBV6-2/TRBV6-3
TGTGCCAGCAGCCCAGCCGGGGGTCCCACAGATACGCAGTATTTT
CASSPAGGPTDTQYF
>TRBD2|TRBJ2-3|.|TRBV5-6
TGTGCCAGCAGCAATGGACTAGCGGGCCACACAGATACGCAGTATTTT
CASSNGLAGHTDTQYF
>.|TRBJ1-4|.|TRBV4-1
TGCGCCAGCAGCCCCAGCGGGGCCTCAGAAAAACTGTTTTTT
CASSPSGASEKLFF
>.|TRBJ2-1|.|TRBV6-2/TRBV6-3
TGTGCCAGCAGTTACGGCGGGGTTTCTGAGCAGTTCTTC
CASSYGGVSEQFF
>.|TRBJ2-2|.|TRBV7-9
TGTGCCAGCAAATCAAGAGCAGCGAACACCGGGGAGCTGTTTTTT
CASKSRAANTGELFF
>.|TRBJ1-2|many|TRBV4-1
TGCGCCAGCAGCCAAGACAAGGGGGGGCTGTCTAACTATGGCTACACCTTC
CASSQDKGGLSNYGYTF
>.|TRBJ2-6|.|TRBV30
TGTGCCTGGAGTGAGGGACCTGGGGCCAACGTCCTGACTTTC
CAWSEGPGANVLTF
>.|TRBJ1-1|once|TRBV7-2
TGTGCCAGCAGCTTAGACGGGGCCACTGAAGCTTTCTTT
CASSLDGATEAFF
>.|TRBJ1-6|.|TRBV5-6
TGTGCCAGCAGCCGGCGGGGGAGTTCACCCCTCCACTTT
CASSRRGSSPLHF
>.|TRBJ1-1|.|TRBV6-5
TGTGCCAGCAGGAGGCAGGGAGCCAAATTCGAAGCTTTCTTT
CASRRQGAKFEAFF
>.|TRBJ2-1|.|TRBV5-4
TGTGCCAGCAGCTTGGCTCTTGGGGGACTGTCGAAGTTCTTC
CASSLALGGLSKFF
>.|TRBJ1-1|.|TRBV7-8
TGTGCCAGCAGCTCGATAGGTGGGACAACGAACACTGAAGCTTTCTTT
CASSSIGGTTNTEAFF
>TRBD1|TRBJ1-2|.|TRBV4-1
TGCGCCAGCAGCCAAGATCCTGGAAGGGCGGACAGGGGAAGAGGTACTAACTATGGCTACACCTTC
CASSQDPGRADRGRGTNYGYTF
>.|TRBJ1-1|.|TRBV6-5
TGTGCCAGCACCTCACTTGGGGGAGGAGGGACTGAAGCTTTCTTT
CASTSLGGGGTEAFF
>.|TRBJ1-3|.|TRBV19
TGTGCCAGTAGGGGGACGGAAGAAGCCCTTGGAAACACCATATATTTT
CASRGTEEALGNTIYF
>.|TRBJ1-1|.|TRBV12-3/TRBV12-4
TGTGCCAGCAGTTCCGGGGAAGCTTTCTTT
CASSSGEAFF
>.|TRBJ2-2|once|TRBV27
TGTGCCAGCAGTTCGGGGATCCGGTTGGAGCTGTTTTTT
CASSSGIRLELFF
>TRBD1|TRBJ2-5|once|TRBV7-9
TGTGCCAGCAGCCCCAAGGGGGCGCTCGAAGAGACCCAGTACTTC
CASSPKGALEETQYF
>TRBD1|TRBJ1-4|.|TRBV19
TGTGCCAGTAGTATAGGAGGGGGCCCTAATGAAAAACTGTTTTTT
CASSIGGGPNEKLFF
>.|TRBJ1-6|.|TRBV6-6
TGTGCCAGCAGTCCCTCCGACCTTTTGGGGAGGAGCTCCTATAATTCACCCCTCCACTTT
CASSPSDLLGRSSYNSPLHF
>.|TRBJ2-3|.|TRBV6-2/TRBV6-3
TGTGCCAGCAGTACCAGCCCTGATACGCAGTATTTT
CASSTSPDTQYF
>.|TRBJ2-3|.|TRBV7-9
TGTGCCAGCAGCTTAACGGCAGATACGCAGTATTTT
CASSLTADTQYF
>.|TRBJ1-1|.|TRBV7-8
TGTGCCAGCAGCTTAGATCGGTACGGTGAAGCTTTCTTT
CASSLDRYGEAFF
>.|TRBJ1-1|once|TRBV5-1
TGCGCCAGCAGCTTGGCCGTCGGGAACACTGAAGCTTTCTTT
CASSLAVGNTEAFF
>TRBD1|TRBJ1-4|.|TRBV5-5
TGTGCCAGCAGCTTTCCAGTCACAGGGGGCCGAGAAAAACTGTTTTTT
CASSFPVTGGREKLFF
>.|TRBJ2-5|.|TRBV6-2/TRBV6-3
TGTGCCAGCAGTTCGCCCGTTTCTGAGACCCAGTACTTC
CASSSPVSETQYF
>.|TRBJ1-5|.|TRBV7-9
TGTGCCAGCAGCTTAGGGCGGCAGACGTCTCAGCCCCAGCATTTT
CASSLGRQTSQPQHF
>TRBD1|TRBJ2-1|.|TRBV7-2
TGTGCCAGCAGCTATGACAGGGGGCCACCTTACAATGAGCAGTTCTTC
CASSYDRGPPYNEQFF
>.|TRBJ1-1|.|TRBV9
TGTGCCAGCAGCGCAGGGACCGCTGAAGCTTTCTTT
CASSAGTAEAFF
>.|TRBJ1-5|once|TRBV28
TGTGCCACCACCCAAGGAAGGCCCCAGCATTTT
CATTQGRPQHF
>.|TRBJ2-2|few|TRBV7-9
TGTGCCAGCAGAGTGCAGGGAAACACCGGGGAGCTGTTTTTT
CASRVQGNTGELFF
>TRBD1|TRBJ1-4|.|TRBV7-9
TGTGCCAGCAGCTCTACTCAGGAGACAGGGTGGAATGAAAAACTGTTTTTT
CASSSTQETGWNEKLFF
>TRBD1|TRBJ1-2|once|TRBV18
TGTGCCAGCTCACTACTGACAGGGGACTCCTATGGCTACACCTTC
CASSLLTGDSYGYTF
>TRBD1|TRBJ1-5|.|TRBV7-2
TGTGCCAGCAGCTCACCGGGACAGGGCAATCAGCCCCAGCATTTT
CASSSPGQGNQPQHF
>.|TRBJ1-1|.|TRBV29-1
TGCAGCGTTGAAGGTCAACAGGGAAGCACTGAAGCTTTCTTT
CSVEGQQGSTEAFF
>.|TRBJ1-4|once|TRBV11-1
TGTGCCAGCAGCGACCGGGGGGGCAGACGTAATGAAAAACTGTTTTTT
CASSDRGGRRNEKLFF
>TRBD2|TRBJ2-1|.|TRBV18
TGTGCCAGCTCACAACTAGCGGGATGCATGAATGAGCAGTTCTTC
CASSQLAGCMNEQFF
>TRBD2|TRBJ2-3|.|TRBV28
TGTGCCAGCAGTTTAGCGGCGGGAGATACAGATACGCAGTATTTT
CASSLAAGDTDTQYF
>TRBD2|TRBJ2-5|.|TRBV9
TGTGCCAGCAGCGTAGGGACTAGCGGAGGACAAGAGACCCAGTACTTC
CASSVGTSGGQETQYF
>.|TRBJ1-4|.|TRBV4-3
TGCGCCAGCAGCCAATTTTGGACTAATGAAAAACTGTTTTTT
CASSQFWTNEKLFF
>.|TRBJ1-1|.|TRBV7-9
TGTGCCAGCAGCTTTCCGCTGAACACTGAAGCTTTCTTT
CASSFPLNTEAFF
>.|TRBJ1-2|.|TRBV14
TGTGCCAGCAGCCAAGCGGGGCCCACTGGCTACACCTTC
CASSQAGPTGYTF
>.|TRBJ1-5|.|TRBV11-3
TGTCGGAGAAAAGGTAGCAATCAGCCCCAGCATTTT
CRRKGSNQPQHF
>.|TRBJ2-3|.|TRBV29-1
TGCAGCGTTGAAGATTGGCTAGAAGGGATCACAGATACGCAGTATTTT
CSVEDWLEGITDTQYF
>.|TRBJ1-6|.|TRBV7-8
TGTGCCAGCAGCCCTTCTGAGGGAGTCTTTTCACCCCTCCACTTT
CASSPSEGVFSPLHF
>.|TRBJ1-1|.|TRBV9
TGTGCCAGCAGCGGGGCAGCGAACACTGAAGCTTTCTTT
CASSGAANTEAFF
>TRBD1|TRBJ1-2|many|TRBV6-2/TRBV6-3
TGTGCCAGCAGCCCCCCCCCGGACAGGGGGCGCGGCTACACCTTC
CASSPPPDRGRGYTF